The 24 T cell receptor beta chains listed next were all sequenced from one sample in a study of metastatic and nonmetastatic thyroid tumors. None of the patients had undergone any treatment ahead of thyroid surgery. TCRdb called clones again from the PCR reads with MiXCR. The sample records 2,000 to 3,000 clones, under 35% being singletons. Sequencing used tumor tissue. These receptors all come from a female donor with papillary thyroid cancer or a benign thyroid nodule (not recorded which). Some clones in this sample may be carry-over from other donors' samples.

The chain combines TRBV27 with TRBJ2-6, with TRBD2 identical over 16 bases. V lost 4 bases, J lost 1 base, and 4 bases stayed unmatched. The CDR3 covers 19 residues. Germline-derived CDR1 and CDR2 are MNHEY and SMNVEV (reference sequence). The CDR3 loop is CASSWGLAGGPSGANVLTF. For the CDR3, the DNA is TGTGCCAGCAGTTGGGGACTAGCGGGAGGGCCTTCTGGGGCCAACGTCCTGACTTTC. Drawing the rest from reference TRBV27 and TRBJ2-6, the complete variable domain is EAQVTQNPRYLITVTGKKLTVTCSQNMNHEYMSWYRQDPGLGLRQIYYSMNVEVTDKGDVPEGYKVSRKEKRNFPLILESPSPNQTSLYFCASSWGLAGGPSGANVLTFGAGSRLTVL.

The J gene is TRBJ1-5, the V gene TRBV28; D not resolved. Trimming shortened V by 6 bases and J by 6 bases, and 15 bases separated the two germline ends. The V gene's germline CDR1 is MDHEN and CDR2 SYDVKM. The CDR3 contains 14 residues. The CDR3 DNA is TGTGCCAGCAGGTGGCGTGTGGCTGGTCAGCCCCAGCATTTT. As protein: CASRWRVAGQPQHF.

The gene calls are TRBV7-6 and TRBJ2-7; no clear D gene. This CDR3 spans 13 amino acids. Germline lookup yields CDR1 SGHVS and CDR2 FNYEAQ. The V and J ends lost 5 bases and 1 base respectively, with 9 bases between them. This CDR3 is CASSPLASYEQYF. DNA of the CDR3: TGTGCCAGCAGCCCACTGGCGTCCTACGAGCAGTACTTC.

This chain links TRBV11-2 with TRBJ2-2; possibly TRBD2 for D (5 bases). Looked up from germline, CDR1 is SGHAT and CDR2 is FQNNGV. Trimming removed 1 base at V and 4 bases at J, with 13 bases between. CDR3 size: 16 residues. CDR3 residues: CASSLASTLGTGELFF. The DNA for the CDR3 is TGTGCCAGCAGCTTAGCTAGCACCTTGGGCACCGGGGAGCTGTTTTTT.

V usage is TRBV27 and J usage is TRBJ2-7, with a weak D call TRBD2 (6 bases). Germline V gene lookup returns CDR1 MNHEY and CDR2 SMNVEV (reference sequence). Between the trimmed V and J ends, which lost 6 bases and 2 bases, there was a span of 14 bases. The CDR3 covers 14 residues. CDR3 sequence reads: CASSPRDFTYEQYF. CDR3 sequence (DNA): TGTGCCAGCAGCCCCCGGGACTTTACCTACGAGCAGTACTTC.

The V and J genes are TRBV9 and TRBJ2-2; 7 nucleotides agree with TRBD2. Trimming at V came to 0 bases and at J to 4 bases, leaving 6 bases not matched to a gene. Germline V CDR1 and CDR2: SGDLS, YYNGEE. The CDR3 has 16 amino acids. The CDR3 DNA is TGTGCCAGCAGCGTAGGCGGGAGCGCGGGCACCGGGGAGCTGTTTTTT. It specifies CASSVGGSAGTGELFF.

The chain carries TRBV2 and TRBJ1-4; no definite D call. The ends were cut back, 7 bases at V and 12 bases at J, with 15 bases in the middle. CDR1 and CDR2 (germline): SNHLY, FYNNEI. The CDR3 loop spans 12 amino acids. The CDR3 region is CASISRGGELFF. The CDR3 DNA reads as TGTGCCAGCATCTCCAGAGGTGGGGAACTGTTTTTT.

CDR3 bases: TGTGCCAGCAGCCGAGGGGGAGCGGGGTACTACGAGCAGTACTTC. It is translated as CASSRGGAGYYEQYF. The V gene is TRBV11-3, the J gene TRBJ2-7; TRBD2 might be the D (7 bases). The V end was cut by 5 bases, the J end by 3 bases, with 17 bases between. CDR3 length: 15 residues. Germline CDR1 and CDR2: SGHNT and YENEEA.

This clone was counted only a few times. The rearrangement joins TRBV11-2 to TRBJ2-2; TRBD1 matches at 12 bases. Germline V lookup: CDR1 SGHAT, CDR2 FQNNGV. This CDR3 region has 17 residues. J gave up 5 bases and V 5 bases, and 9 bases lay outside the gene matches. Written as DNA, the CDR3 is TGTGCCAGCAGCCCTACCCCGGGACAGGGGGCTACCGGGGAGCTGTTTTTT. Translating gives CASSPTPGQGATGELFF.

The CDR3 DNA reads TGTGCCAGCCCCGAGGCTAGCGGTACTTCCTACGAGCAGTACTTC. Translating gives CASPEASGTSYEQYF. This chain uses TRBV6-9 with TRBJ2-7, with TRBD2 identical over 7 bases. The germline gives CDR1 MNHGY, CDR2 SVAAGI. The trim removed 8 bases at V and 1 base at J, leaving 11 bases unmatched. This CDR3 comprises 15 residues.

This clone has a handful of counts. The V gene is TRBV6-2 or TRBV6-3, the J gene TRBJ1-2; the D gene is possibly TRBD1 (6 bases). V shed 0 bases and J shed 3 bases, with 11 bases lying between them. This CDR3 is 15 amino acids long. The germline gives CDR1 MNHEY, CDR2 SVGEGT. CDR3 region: CASSYSGQRYYGYTF. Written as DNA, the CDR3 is TGTGCCAGCAGTTACTCGGGACAACGCTACTATGGCTACACCTTC.

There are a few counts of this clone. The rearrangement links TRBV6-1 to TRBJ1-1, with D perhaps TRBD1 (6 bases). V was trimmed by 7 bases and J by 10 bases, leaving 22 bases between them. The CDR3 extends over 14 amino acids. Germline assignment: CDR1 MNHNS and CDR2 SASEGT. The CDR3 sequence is CASTRDLQGIGAFF. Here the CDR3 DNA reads TGTGCCAGCACCAGAGACCTACAGGGCATTGGAGCTTTCTTT.

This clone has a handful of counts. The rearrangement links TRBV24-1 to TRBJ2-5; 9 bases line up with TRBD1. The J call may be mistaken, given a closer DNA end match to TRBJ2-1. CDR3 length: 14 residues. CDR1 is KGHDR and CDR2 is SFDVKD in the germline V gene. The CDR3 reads CATSDPRTGVEQFF. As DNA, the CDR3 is TGTGCCACCAGTGATCCCCGGACAGGGGTTGAGCAGTTCTTC.

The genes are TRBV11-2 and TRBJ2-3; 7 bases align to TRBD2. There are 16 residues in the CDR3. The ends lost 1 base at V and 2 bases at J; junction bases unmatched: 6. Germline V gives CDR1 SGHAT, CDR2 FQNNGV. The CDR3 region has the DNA TGTGCCAGCAGCTTAGGACTAGCTGATTTCACAGATACGCAGTATTTT. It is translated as CASSLGLADFTDTQYF.

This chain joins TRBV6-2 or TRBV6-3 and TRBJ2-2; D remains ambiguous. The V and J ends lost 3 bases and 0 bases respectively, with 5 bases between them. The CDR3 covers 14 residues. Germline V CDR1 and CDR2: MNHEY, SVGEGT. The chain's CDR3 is CASSYAPNTGELFF. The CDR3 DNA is TGTGCCAGCAGTTATGCCCCGAACACCGGGGAGCTGTTTTTT.

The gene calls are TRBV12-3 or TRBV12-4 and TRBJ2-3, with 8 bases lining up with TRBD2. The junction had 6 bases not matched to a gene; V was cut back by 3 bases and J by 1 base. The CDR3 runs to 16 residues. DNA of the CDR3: TGTGCCAGCAGTTTGACTAGCGAGTCAGGCACAGATACGCAGTATTTT. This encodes CASSLTSESGTDTQYF.

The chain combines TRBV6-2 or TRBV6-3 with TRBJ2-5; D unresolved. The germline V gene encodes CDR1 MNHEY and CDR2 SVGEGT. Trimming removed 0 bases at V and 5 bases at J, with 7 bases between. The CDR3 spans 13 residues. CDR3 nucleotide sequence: TGTGCCAGCAGTTACTCGATTGGGGAGACCCAGTACTTC. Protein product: CASSYSIGETQYF.

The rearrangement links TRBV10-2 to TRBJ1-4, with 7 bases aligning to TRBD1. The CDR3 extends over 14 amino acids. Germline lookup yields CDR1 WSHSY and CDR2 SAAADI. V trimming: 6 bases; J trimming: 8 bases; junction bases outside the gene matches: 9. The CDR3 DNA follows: TGCGCCAGCAGCGAGACAGGGTCTGGGGAAAAACTGTTTTTT. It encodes CASSETGSGEKLFF.

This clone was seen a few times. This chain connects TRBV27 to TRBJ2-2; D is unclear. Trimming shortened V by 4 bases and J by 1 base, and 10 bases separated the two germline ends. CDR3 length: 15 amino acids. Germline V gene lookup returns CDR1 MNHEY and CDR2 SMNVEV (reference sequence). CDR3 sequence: CASSYRCGNTGELFF. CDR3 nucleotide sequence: TGTGCCAGCAGTTATCGGTGTGGGAACACCGGGGAGCTGTTTTTT.

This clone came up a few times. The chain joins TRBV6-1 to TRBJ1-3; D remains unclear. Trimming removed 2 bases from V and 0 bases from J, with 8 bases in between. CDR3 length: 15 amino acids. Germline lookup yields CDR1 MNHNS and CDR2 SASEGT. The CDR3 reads CASSEWVGSGNTIYF. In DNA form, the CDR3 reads TGTGCCAGCAGTGAATGGGTGGGCTCTGGAAACACCATATATTTT.

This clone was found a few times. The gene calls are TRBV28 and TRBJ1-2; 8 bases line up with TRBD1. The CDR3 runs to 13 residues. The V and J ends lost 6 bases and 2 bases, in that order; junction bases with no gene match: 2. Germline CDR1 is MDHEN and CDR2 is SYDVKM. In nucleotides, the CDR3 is TGTGCCAGCAGGGACAGGGAGAACTATGGCTACACCTTC. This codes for CASRDRENYGYTF.

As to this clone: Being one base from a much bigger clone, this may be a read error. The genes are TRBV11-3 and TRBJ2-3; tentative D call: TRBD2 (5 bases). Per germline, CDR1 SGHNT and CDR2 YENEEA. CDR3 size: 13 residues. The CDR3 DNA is TGTGCCATCAGCTCAGCCAGCGGCGATACGCAGTATTTT. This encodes CAISSASGDTQYF. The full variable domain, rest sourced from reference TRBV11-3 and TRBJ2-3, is EAGVVQSPRYKIIEKKQPVAFWCNPISGHNTLYWYLQNLGQGPELLIRYENEEAVDDSQLPKDRFSAERLKGVDSTLKIQPAELGDSAVYLCAISSASGDTQYFGPGTRLTVL.

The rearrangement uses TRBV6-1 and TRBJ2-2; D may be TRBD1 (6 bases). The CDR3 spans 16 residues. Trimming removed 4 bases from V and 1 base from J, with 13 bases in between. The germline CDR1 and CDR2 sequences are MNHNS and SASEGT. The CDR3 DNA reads TGTGCCAGCAGTGCCCTGGGGGCAGGGAACACCGGGGAGCTGTTTTTT. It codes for CASSALGAGNTGELFF.

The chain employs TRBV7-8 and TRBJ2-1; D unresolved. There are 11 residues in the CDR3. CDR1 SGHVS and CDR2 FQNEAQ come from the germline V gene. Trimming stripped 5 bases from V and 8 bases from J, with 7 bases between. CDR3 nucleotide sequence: TGTGCCAGCAGCGAACACTATGAGCAGTTCTTC. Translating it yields CASSEHYEQFF.